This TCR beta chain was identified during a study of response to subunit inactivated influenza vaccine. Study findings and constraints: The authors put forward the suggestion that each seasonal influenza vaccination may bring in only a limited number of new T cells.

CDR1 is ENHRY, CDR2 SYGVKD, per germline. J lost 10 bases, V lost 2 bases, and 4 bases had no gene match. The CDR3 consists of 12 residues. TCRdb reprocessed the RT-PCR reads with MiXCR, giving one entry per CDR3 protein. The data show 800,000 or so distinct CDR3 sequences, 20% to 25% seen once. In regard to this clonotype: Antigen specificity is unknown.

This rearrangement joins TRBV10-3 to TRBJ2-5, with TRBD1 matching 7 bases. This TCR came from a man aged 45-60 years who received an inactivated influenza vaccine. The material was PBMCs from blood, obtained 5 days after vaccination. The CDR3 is CAISERTGDQYF. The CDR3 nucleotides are TGTGCCATCAGTGAGCGGACAGGCGACCAGTACTTC.